Each of the 11 T cell receptor beta chains below was sequenced from the same sample in a study of cytomegalovirus exposure and HLA in healthy donors. PCR amplification relied on 60 Vbeta primers (plus 13 Jbeta primers). Profiled with immunoSEQ multiplex PCR; TCRdb holds only in-frame clones, not every one. The sample comprises 150,000 to 200,000 clones, roughly 83% of which are singletons, and about 2.2% rests with the top ten. The specimen sequenced was PBMCs. Receptor source: a woman in her 50s in good health and CMV-seronegative.

The V and J genes are TRBV28 and TRBJ2-7, with a tentative D call TRBD2 (5 bases). Trimming removed 5 bases from V and 1 base from J, with 15 bases in between. Germline CDR1 MDHEN, CDR2 SYDVKM. This CDR3 comprises 15 residues. Here the CDR3 reads CASSIPLGGSYEQYF. In DNA, the CDR3 is TGTGCCAGCAGTATCCCCTTAGGCGGGTCCTACGAGCAGTACTTC.

The rearrangement joins TRBV28 to TRBJ1-2, with D maybe TRBD1 (6 bases). The CDR3 covers 15 residues. Trimming removed 5 bases at V and 3 bases at J, with 16 bases between. Per the germline V gene, CDR1 is MDHEN and CDR2 is SYDVKM. The CDR3 reads CASSPSQGIDYGYTF. The CDR3, as DNA: TGTGCCAGCAGTCCAAGCCAGGGGATTGACTATGGCTACACCTTC.

This clone has more than one count but fewer than ten. The chain links TRBV2 to TRBJ2-2, with 9 bases lining up with TRBD1. The ends lost 7 bases at V and 3 bases at J; junction bases unmatched: 3. CDR3 size: 14 residues. Germline values: CDR1 SNHLY, CDR2 FYNNEI. The CDR3 loop reads CASTGQGYTGELFF. CDR3 nucleotides: TGTGCCAGCACCGGACAGGGGTACACCGGGGAGCTGTTTTTT.

The V and J genes are TRBV7-3 and TRBJ2-3; 13 bases line up with TRBD2. Germline values: CDR1 SGHTA, CDR2 FQGTGA. This CDR3 is built from 15 residues. V shed 5 bases, J shed 7 bases, and the junction held 6 bases outside the gene matches. The CDR3 spells CASSPLAGGVNTQYF. The CDR3 region has the DNA TGTGCCAGCAGCCCACTAGCGGGAGGGGTAAATACGCAGTATTTT.

The genes are TRBV5-1 and TRBJ1-2, with unresolved D. Trimming pared 1 base from V and 6 bases from J, leaving 28 bases between. The CDR3 has 19 amino acids. Germline V gene lookup returns CDR1 SGHRS and CDR2 YFSETQ. The CDR3 DNA follows: TGCGCCAGCAGCTTGAACGGTTTCGCACCCTCACCCCAACTACATGGCTACACCTTC. Residues: CASSLNGFAPSPQLHGYTF.

The rearrangement joins TRBV7-2 to TRBJ1-5; D unclear. V lost 6 bases and J lost 5, with 8 bases in between. Germline V gene lookup returns CDR1 SGHTA and CDR2 FQGNSA. The CDR3 is made up of 12 amino acids. CDR3 sequence reads: CASRNQDQPQHF. The CDR3 DNA reads TGTGCCAGCAGGAACCAGGATCAGCCCCAGCATTTT.

The rearrangement joins TRBV19 to TRBJ2-5, with 7 bases identical to TRBD2. Germline V CDR1 and CDR2: LNHDA, SQIVND (reference sequence). J lost 2 bases, V lost 4 bases, and 13 bases had no gene match. This CDR3 is 17 amino acids long. CDR3 in DNA: TGTGCCAGTAGTAAGGGCCTAGCGGCCGTGGGGCAAGAGACCCAGTACTTC. This translates into CASSKGLAAVGQETQYF.

The gene calls are TRBV7-2 and TRBJ2-3; 7 nucleotides align to TRBD1. This CDR3 contains 14 residues. Germline CDR1 and CDR2: SGHTA and FQGNSA. The J segment lost 4 bases and the V segment lost 1 base, leaving 2 bases of the junction unmatched. This chain's CDR3 is CASSLVGGADTQYF. DNA of the CDR3: TGTGCCAGCAGCTTAGTAGGGGGCGCAGATACGCAGTATTTT.

A note on this clone: One end of the junction is discordant with germline, which a read error may explain. The gene calls are TRBV7-9 and TRBJ1-1; D is perhaps TRBD1 (6 bases). There are 13 residues in the CDR3. Looked up from germline, CDR1 is SEHNR and CDR2 is FQNEAQ (reference sequence). The CDR3 loop reads CSSSLNRDTEAFF. The DNA for the CDR3 is TGTTCCAGCAGCCTTAACAGGGACACTGAAGCTTTCTTT. The variable domain in full, completed from reference TRBV7-9 and TRBJ1-1, reads DTGVSQNPRHKITKRGQNVTFRCDPISEHNRLYWYRQTLGQGPEFLTYFQNEAQLEKSRLLSDRFSAERPKGSFSTLEIQRTEQGDSAMYLCSSSLNRDTEAFFGQGTRLTVV.

The V gene is TRBV18, the J gene TRBJ1-5, with 12 bases fitting TRBD1. Germline trimming cut 5 bases from V and 6 bases from J; bases unmatched to any gene: 5. The germline V gene has CDR1 KGHSH and CDR2 LQKENI. The CDR3 is 15 amino acids. DNA for the CDR3: TGTGCCAGCTCAGCCGGGACAGGGGGCTTTCAGCCCCAGCATTTT. Translated, it gives CASSAGTGGFQPQHF.

This chain joins TRBV29-1 and TRBJ1-1; 7 positions agree with TRBD1. This CDR3 is built from 14 residues. Germline V lookup: CDR1 SQVTM, CDR2 ANQGSEA. V shed 7 bases, J shed 1 base, and the junction held 9 bases outside the gene matches. This chain's CDR3 is CSAMWDSGNTEAFF. DNA of the CDR3: TGCAGCGCCATGTGGGACAGTGGGAACACTGAAGCTTTCTTT.